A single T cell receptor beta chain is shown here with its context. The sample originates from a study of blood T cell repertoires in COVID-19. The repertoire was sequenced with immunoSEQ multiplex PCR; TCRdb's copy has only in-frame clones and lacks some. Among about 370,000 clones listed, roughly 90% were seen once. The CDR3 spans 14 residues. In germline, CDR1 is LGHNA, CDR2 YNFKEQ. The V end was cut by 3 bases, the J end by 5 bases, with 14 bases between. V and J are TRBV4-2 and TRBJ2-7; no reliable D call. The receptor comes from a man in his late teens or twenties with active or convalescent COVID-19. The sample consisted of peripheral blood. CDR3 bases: TGTGCCAGCAGCCAGGAAAGTGCGGTGAACGAGCAGTACTTC. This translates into CASSQESAVNEQYF.